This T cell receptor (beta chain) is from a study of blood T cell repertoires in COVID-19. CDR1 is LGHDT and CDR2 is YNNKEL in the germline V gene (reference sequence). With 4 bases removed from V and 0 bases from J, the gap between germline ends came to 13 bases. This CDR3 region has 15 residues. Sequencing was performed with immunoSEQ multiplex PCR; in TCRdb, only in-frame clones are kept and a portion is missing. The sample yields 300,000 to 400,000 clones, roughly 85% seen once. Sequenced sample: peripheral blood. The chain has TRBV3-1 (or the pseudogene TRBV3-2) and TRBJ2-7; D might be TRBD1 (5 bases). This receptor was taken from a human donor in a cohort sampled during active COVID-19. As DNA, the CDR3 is TGTGCCAGCAGCCGTACACAGGATAGCTCCTACGAGCAGTACTTC. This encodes CASSRTQDSSYEQYF.